This TCR beta chain was retrieved from a study of T cells after yellow fever vaccination. Study-level findings and limits: A limited proportion of clonotypes was detected within both the CD4 and CD8 compartments. FACS-sorted repertoires could harbor abundant contaminating bulk-population clonotypes.

This clonotype was counted between two and nine times. Its target is not known. Trimming shortened V by 0 bases and J by 2 bases, and 11 bases separated the two germline ends. Germline CDR1 reads DFQATT; CDR2 reads SNEGSKA (reference sequence). This CDR3 has 14 residues. TCRdb reprocessed the 5' RACE reads with MiXCR, giving one entry per CDR3 protein. The sample has 500,000 to 650,000 distinct CDR3 sequences; 9% to 15% are singletons. The genes are TRBV20-1 and TRBJ2-7; D may be TRBD2 (5 bases). Specimen: PBMCs, collected on the day of the yellow fever booster vaccination. This sequence originates from a young man who received the YFV17D yellow fever vaccine. The DNA of the CDR3 is TGCAGTGCTAGAGAAGAGGGTATCGCCTACGAGCAGTACTTC. Its translation: CSAREEGIAYEQYF.